Described below is a single TCR beta chain sequence and its context. The sample originates from a study of shared clonotypes between healthy human individuals. V shed 4 bases and J 0 bases; nucleotides not matched to a gene: 0. The germline gives CDR1 ENHRY, CDR2 SYGVKD. The CDR3 has 14 amino acids. In the study's own analysis: ImmunoSEQ sequences covered only the junction and lacked quality scores; filtering therefore differed. The data were produced by immunoSEQ multiplex PCR, yet TCRdb's version contains in-frame clones alone and is incomplete. V and J calls and clone size come straight from that table; D and trimming were deduced from the DNA. The sample has 2.3 million or so clones, more than 80% seen once.

The receptor was derived from a man in his late teens or twenties in good health. Some clones in this sample may be carry-over from other donors' samples. This chain uses TRBV10-3 with TRBJ1-3; 7 nucleotides line up with TRBD1. The source material was naive CD4+ T cells from PBMCs. Subset denoted: CD45RA+ positively selected. The CDR3 sequence is CAISGTGSGNTIYF. The CDR3 DNA reads as TGTGCCATCAGTGGGACAGGCTCTGGAAACACCATATATTTT.